These 3 T cell receptor beta chains came from one sample sequenced in a study of cytomegalovirus exposure and HLA in healthy donors. Amplification used 60 Vbeta primers and 13 Jbeta primers. Sequenced by immunoSEQ multiplex PCR; TCRdb stores in-frame clones only, minus some. The table lists roughly 190,000 clones, 81% of them singletons, with 3.4% in the top ten. Sample: PBMCs. The receptor source for this set is a man aged 35-49 years in good health and CMV-seropositive.

The chain recombines TRBV11-3 with TRBJ2-7; tentative D call: TRBD1 (6 bases). The CDR3 sequence is 14 residues long. Germline CDR1 reads SGHNT; CDR2 reads YENEEA. Between the trimmed V and J ends, which lost 2 bases and 2 bases, there was a span of 10 bases. CDR3 coding DNA: TGTGCCAGCAGCTTATACAGGGTACCCTACGAGCAGTACTTC. Amino acid sequence: CASSLYRVPYEQYF. The full variable domain, its missing parts supplied by reference TRBV11-3 and TRBJ2-7, is EAGVVQSPRYKIIEKKQPVAFWCNPISGHNTLYWYLQNLGQGPELLIRYENEEAVDDSQLPKDRFSAERLKGVDSTLKIQPAELGDSAVYLCASSLYRVPYEQYFGPGTRLTVT.

This clone was found once. V usage is TRBV19 and J usage is TRBJ2-7; perhaps TRBD1 as D (6 bases). Germline V gene sequence: CDR1 LNHDA, CDR2 SQIVND (reference sequence). The length of the CDR3 is 13 residues. Trimming stripped 4 bases from V and 7 bases from J, with 14 bases between. The CDR3 reads CASSRTGHEEQYF. The CDR3, as DNA: TGTGCCAGTAGTAGAACAGGGCACGAAGAGCAGTACTTC.

This clone occurred many times. This chain joins TRBV25-1 and TRBJ1-4; D unresolved. Germline CDR1 and CDR2: MGHDK and SYGVNS. Trimming cost V 8 bases and J 0 bases, with 10 bases left between them. The CDR3 spans 14 residues. The CDR3 here is CASGGSATNEKLFF. The CDR3 coding sequence is TGTGCCAGCGGAGGCTCCGCAACTAATGAAAAACTGTTTTTT.